This TCR beta chain was obtained from a study of T cells in tumors after PD-1 blockade. About this clone: Its antigen is not known.

Profiling relied on immunoSEQ multiplex PCR, and the TCRdb table lists in-frame clones only, not all of them. This table holds approximately 6,100 clones, roughly four fifths found once. The germline gives CDR1 WSHSY, CDR2 SAAADI. The CDR3 spans 16 residues. The V gene lost 3 bases and the J gene lost 1 base, with 14 bases spanning the gap. Study results and limitations: Peripheral recruitment is suggested, as some novel exhausted tumor clones were in pre-treatment blood.

The source material was PBMCs, sampled after anti-PD-1 therapy. This TCR was recovered from a human donor with advanced basal cell or squamous cell carcinoma (not recorded which). The gene calls are TRBV10-2 and TRBJ2-3; D is uncertain. Here the CDR3 reads CASSESPWARTDTQYF. The DNA for the CDR3 is TGCGCCAGCAGTGAATCCCCCTGGGCTCGCACAGATACGCAGTATTTT.